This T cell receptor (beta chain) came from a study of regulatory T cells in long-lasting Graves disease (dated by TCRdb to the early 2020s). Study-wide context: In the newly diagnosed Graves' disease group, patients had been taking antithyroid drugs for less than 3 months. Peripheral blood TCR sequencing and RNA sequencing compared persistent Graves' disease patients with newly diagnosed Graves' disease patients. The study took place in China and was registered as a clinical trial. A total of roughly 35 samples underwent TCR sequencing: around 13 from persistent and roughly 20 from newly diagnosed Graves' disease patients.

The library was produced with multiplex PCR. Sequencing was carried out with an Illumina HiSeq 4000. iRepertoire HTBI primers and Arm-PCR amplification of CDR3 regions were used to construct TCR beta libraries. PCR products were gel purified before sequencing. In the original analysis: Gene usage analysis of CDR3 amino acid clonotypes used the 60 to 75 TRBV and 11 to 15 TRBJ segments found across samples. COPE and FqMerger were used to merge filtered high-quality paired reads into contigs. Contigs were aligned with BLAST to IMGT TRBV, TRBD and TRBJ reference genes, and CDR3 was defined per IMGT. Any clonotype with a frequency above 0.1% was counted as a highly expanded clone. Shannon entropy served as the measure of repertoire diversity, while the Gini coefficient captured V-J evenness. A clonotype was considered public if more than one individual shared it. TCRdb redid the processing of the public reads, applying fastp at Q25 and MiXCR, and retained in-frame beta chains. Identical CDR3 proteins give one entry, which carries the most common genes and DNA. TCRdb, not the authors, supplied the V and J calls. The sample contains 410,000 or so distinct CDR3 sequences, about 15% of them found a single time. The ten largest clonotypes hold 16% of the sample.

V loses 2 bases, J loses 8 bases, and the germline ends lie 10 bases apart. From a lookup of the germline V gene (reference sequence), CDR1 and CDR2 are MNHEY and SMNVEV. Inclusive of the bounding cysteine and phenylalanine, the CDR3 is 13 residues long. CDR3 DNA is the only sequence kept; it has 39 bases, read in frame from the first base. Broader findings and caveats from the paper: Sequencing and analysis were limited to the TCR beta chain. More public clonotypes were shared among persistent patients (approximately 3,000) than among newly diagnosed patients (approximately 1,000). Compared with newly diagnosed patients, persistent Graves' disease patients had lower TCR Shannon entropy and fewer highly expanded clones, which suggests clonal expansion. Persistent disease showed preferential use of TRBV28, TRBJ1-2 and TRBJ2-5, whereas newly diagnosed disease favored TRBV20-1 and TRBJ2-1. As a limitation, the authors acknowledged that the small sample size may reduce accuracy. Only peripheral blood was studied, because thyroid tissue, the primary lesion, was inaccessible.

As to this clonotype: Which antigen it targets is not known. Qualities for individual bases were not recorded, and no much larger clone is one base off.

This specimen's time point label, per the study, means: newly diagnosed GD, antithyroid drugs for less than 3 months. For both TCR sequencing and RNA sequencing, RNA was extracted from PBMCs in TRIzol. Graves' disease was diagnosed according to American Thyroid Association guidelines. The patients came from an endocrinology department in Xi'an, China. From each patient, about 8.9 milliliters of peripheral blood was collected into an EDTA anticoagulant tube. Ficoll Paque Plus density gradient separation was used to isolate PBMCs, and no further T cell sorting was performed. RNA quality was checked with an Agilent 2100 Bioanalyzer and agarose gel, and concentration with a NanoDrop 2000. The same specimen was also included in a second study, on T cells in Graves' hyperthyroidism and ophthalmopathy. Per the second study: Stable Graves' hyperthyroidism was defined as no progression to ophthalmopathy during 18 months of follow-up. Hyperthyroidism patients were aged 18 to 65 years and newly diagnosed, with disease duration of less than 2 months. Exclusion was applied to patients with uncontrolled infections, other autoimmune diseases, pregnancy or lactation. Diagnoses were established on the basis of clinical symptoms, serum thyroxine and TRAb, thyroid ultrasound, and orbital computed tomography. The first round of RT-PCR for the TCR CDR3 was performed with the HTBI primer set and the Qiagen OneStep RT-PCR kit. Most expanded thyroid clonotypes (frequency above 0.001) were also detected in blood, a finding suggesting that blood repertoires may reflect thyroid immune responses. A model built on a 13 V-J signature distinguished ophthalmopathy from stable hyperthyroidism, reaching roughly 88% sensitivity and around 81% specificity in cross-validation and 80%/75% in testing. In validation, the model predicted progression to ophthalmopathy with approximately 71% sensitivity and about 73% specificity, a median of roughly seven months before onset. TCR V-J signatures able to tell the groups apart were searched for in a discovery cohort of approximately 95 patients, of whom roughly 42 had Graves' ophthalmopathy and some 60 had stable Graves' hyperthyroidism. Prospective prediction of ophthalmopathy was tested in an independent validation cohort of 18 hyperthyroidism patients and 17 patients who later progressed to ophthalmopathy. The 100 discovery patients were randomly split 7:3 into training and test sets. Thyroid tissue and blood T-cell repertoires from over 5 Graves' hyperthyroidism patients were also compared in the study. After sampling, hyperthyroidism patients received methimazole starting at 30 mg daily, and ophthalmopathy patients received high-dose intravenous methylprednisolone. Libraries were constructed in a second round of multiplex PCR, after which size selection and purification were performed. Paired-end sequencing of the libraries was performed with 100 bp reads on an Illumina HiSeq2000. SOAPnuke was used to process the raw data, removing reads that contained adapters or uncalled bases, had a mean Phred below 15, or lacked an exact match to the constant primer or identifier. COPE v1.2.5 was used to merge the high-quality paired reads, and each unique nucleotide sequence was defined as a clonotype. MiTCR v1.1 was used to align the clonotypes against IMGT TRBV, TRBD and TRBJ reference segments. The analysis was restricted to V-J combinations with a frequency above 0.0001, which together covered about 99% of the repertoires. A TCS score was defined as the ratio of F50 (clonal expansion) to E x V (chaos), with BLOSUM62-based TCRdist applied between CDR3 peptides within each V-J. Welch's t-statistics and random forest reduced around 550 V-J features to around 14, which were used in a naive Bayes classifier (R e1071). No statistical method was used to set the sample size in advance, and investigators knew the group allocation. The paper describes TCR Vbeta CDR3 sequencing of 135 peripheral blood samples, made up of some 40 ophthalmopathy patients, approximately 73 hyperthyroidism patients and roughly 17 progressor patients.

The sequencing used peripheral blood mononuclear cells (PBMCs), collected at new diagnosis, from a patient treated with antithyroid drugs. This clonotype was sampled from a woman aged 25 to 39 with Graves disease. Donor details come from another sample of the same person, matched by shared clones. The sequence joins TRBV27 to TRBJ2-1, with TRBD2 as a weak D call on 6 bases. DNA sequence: TGTGCCAGCAGTTTAGCGGGGTACCATGAGCAGTTCTTC. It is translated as CASSLAGYHEQFF.